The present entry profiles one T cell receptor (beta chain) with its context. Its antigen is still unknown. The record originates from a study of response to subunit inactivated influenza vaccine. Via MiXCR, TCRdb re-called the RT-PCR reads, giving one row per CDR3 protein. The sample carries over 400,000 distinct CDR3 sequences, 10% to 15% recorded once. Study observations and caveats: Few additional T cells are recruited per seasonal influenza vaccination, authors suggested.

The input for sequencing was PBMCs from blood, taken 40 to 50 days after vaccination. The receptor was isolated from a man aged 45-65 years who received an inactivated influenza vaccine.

CDR3 loop: CASSLRQGIYEQYF. As DNA, the CDR3 is TGCGCCAGCAGCTTACGACAGGGGATTTACGAGCAGTACTTC. J is TRBJ2-7 and V is TRBV5-1; TRBD1 aligns across 8 bases. Trimming took 2 bases from V and 4 from J; bases not matched to a gene: 5. CDR1 and CDR2 (germline): SGHRS, YFSETQ. The CDR3 is 14 amino acids.